This TCR beta chain derives from a study of breast tumors, draining lymph nodes, adjacent tissues. Study results and caveats: The lymph node origin of tumor T cells was framed as consistent with a hypothesis, not demonstrated.

This clonotype counts as medium-sized. Its specificity is unknown. TCRdb recomputed calls from the multiplex PCR reads with MiXCR, one row per CDR3 protein. The sample comprises roughly 70,000 distinct CDR3 sequences, roughly 40% of which are singletons, and about 8.4% rests with the top ten. V dropped 5 bases and J dropped 5; count of bases not matched to a gene: 14. From germline, CDR1 is LNHNV and CDR2 YYDKDF (reference sequence). This CDR3 is built from 17 residues. The receptor was derived from a female donor with breast cancer. Some clones in this sample may be carry-over from other donors' samples. Sample: breast tumor tissue. The chain is built from TRBV15 and TRBJ1-2, with 10 bases matching TRBD1. The CDR3: CATSATERQGAVYGYTF. The CDR3 region has the DNA TGTGCCACCAGCGCAACAGAAAGACAGGGGGCAGTATATGGCTACACCTTC.